This passage covers 3 T cell receptor beta chains from one sample sequenced in a study of identical twins. TCRdb processed the 5' RACE reads anew with MiXCR; each CDR3 protein has one entry. The sample lists approximately 240,000 distinct CDR3 sequences, roughly an eighth occurring once. Specimen: memory (CD45RO+) T cells sorted from blood. Source of these receptors: a woman under 30 in good health.

The chain recombines TRBV27 with TRBJ1-2; D is unresolved. Trimming removed 2 bases at V and 1 base at J, with 11 bases between. In germline, CDR1 is MNHEY, CDR2 SMNVEV (reference sequence). CDR3 size: 15 residues. For the CDR3, the DNA is TGTGCCAGCAGTTTAAATGTTTTGAATAACTATGGCTACACCTTC. This codes for CASSLNVLNNYGYTF.

This clonotype has a handful of counts. The chain links TRBV20-1 to TRBJ2-7, with TRBD2 as a possible D gene (5 bases). V was cut by 0 bases and J by 5 bases, with 11 bases left in between. The CDR3 length is 13 residues. Germline V gives CDR1 DFQATT, CDR2 SNEGSKA (reference sequence). The CDR3 sequence is CSARDLTNNEQYF. CDR3 DNA sequence: TGCAGTGCTAGAGACCTGACTAACAACGAGCAGTACTTC.

J is TRBJ2-7 and V is TRBV24-1, with D unresolved. Trimming removed 2 bases at V and 6 bases at J, with 10 bases between. Germline CDR1 reads KGHDR; CDR2 reads SFDVKD. The CDR3 sequence is 13 residues long. The CDR3 DNA reads as TGTGCCACCAGTGATTCCCCCCGCCGCGAGCAGTACTTC. It specifies CATSDSPRREQYF.